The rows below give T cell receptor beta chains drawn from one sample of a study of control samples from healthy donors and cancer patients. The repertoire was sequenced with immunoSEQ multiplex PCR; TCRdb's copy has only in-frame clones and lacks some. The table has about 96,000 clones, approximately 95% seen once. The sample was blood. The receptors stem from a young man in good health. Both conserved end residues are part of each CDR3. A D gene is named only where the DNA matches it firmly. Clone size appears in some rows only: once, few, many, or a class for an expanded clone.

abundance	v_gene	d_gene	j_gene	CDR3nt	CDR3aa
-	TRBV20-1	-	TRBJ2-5	TGCAGTGCTAGTCCGCCCGGACATAAGACCCAGTACTTC	CSASPPGHKTQYF
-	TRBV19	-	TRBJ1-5	TGTGCCAGTATTGGACAGAGCAATCAGCCCCAGCATTTT	CASIGQSNQPQHF
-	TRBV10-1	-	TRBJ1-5	TGCGCCAGCAGTGAGTCTGGAGAGGAGGGTCGGAATCAGCCCCAGCATTTT	CASSESGEEGRNQPQHF
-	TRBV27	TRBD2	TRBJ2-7	TGTGCCAGCGGCAGGGACTATAGCTACGAGCAGTACTTC	CASGRDYSYEQYF
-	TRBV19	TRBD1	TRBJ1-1	TGTGCCAGTAGTCGTACAGGGGGCAACACTGAAGCTTTCTTT	CASSRTGGNTEAFF
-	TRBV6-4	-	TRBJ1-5	TGTGCCAGCAGTGACGGGGCTTCTAGGGGTCAGCCCCAGCATTTT	CASSDGASRGQPQHF
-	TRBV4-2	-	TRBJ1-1	TGTGCCAGCAGCCAAGCCTCCGGGACTAAGAGAGGGACTGAAGCTTTCTTT	CASSQASGTKRGTEAFF
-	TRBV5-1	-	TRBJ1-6	TGCGCCAGCAGCTTGGTTGTACAGACTTTGAGCTCCTATAATTCACCCCTCCACTTT	CASSLVVQTLSSYNSPLHF
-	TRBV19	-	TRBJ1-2	TGTGCCAGTAGCCTAGAAAAAGGGTCGGGATATGGCTACACCTTC	CASSLEKGSGYGYTF
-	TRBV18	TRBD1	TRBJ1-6	TGTGCCAGCTCATCACAGGGGGCACGGTCACCCCTCCACTTT	CASSSQGARSPLHF
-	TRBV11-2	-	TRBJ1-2	TGTGCCAGCAGCCCTTCTAACAGGATCGCCTACACCTTC	CASSPSNRIAYTF
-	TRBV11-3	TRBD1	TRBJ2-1	TGTGCCAGCAGCTCGGGACAGGCATACAATGAGCAGTTCTTC	CASSSGQAYNEQFF
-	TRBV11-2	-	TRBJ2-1	TGTGCCAGCAGCCCCGGGACCTACAATGAGCAGTTCTTC	CASSPGTYNEQFF
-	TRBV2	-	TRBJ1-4	TGTGCCAGCAGCGAGAATGAAAAACTGTTTTTT	CASSENEKLFF
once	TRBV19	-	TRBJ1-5	TGTGCCAGTAACTCAGGGAGAAGAGAAGGCAATCAGCCCCAGCATTTT	CASNSGRREGNQPQHF
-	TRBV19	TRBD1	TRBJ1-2	TGTGCCACCGTGGGACAGGGGAAGGACTATGGCTACACCTTC	CATVGQGKDYGYTF
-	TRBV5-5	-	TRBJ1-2	TGTGCCAGCAGCTTGTTCTCCCTTGATGGCTACACCTTC	CASSLFSLDGYTF